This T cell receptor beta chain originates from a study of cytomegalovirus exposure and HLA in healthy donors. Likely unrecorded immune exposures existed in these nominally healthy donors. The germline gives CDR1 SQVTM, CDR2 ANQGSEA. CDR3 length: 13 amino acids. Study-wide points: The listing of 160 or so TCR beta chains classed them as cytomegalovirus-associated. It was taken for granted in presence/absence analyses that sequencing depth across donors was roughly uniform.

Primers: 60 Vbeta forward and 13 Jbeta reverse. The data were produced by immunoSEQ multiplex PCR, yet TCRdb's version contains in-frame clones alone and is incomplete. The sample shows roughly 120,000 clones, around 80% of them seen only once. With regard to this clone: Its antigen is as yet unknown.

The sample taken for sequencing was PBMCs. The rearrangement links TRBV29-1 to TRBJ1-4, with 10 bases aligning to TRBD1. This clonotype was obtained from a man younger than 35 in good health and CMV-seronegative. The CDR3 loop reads CSVTGTGDEKLFF. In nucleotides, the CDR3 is TGCAGTGTGACCGGGACAGGGGATGAAAAACTGTTTTTT.